The sample holds many counts of the clone carrying this T cell receptor (beta chain). Its antigen is undetermined. It may be a read error: a sequence one base away is much more abundant. Per the germline V gene, CDR1 is MNHNS and CDR2 is SASEGT. This CDR3 is built from 13 residues. Trimming removed 11 bases at V and 5 bases at J, with 18 bases between. RNA transcripts were the template for amplifying TCR beta CDR3 regions. The HTBI primer set drove a first-round RT-PCR of the TCR CDR3. TCRdb redid the calling of the multiplex PCR reads with MiXCR, one entry per CDR3 protein. The data hold about 610,000 distinct CDR3 sequences, with roughly 15% observed a single time. Each diagnosis was grounded in clinical symptoms, serum thyroxine and TRAb, thyroid ultrasound, and orbital computed tomography. The source of the sample is a study of T cells in Graves' hyperthyroidism and ophthalmopathy. Study-level results: Median prediction lead before ophthalmopathy onset was 6.5 months with the model. A 13 V-J signature model discriminated ophthalmopathy versus stable hyperthyroidism. The majority of expanded thyroid clonotypes above 0.001 also appeared in blood.

This TCR came from a woman in her forties with Graves' ophthalmopathy. The V call is TRBV6-1, the J call TRBJ2-5; D is perhaps TRBD1 (6 bases). The specimen sequenced was blood. This CDR3 is CARIHRERETQYF. The CDR3 bases are TGTGCCCGCATACACAGGGAGCGGGAGACCCAGTACTTC.